This entry features one T cell receptor (beta chain) sequence. Its specific antigen is unknown. The CDR3 runs 11 amino acids, cysteine and phenylalanine included. CDR3 DNA is the only sequence kept; it has 33 bases, read in frame from the first base. Trimming at the junction amounts to 5 bases on V and 7 bases on J, and the germline ends lie 7 bases apart. CDR1 SGHDT and CDR2 YYEEEE are derived from the germline V gene. The cohort consisted of fewer than 700 healthy bone marrow donors. At the time of sampling, every cohort member was nominally healthy, though immune exposures that went unrecorded were likely present. The donor was CMV seronegative and belonged to the group of 352 seronegative cohort members. A peripheral blood sample was provided by each donor, and peripheral blood mononuclear cells were used for TCR beta sequencing. Genomic DNA was extracted from the blood cell samples with the Qiagen DNeasy Blood Extraction Kit.

Receptors were amplified or captured by the immunoSEQ multiplex PCR assay. A mixture of 60 forward primers for TCR Vbeta segments and 13 reverse primers for TCR Jbeta segments was used in the multiplex PCR. The CDR3 region of rearranged TCR beta genes was amplified from genomic DNA by a multiplex PCR assay. Amplified TCR beta libraries were sequenced as 87-base-pair reads on the Illumina HiSeq System. The paper's data handling went like this. A later analysis counted tens of millions of unique TCR beta chains across the 666 repertoires, and roughly 9.9 million of these chains were shared by at least two donors. Raw reads were error-corrected and collapsed into unique sequences by a nearest-neighbor algorithm in which closely related sequences were merged to remove PCR and sequencing errors. To assign V, D and J gene segments, CDR3 sequences were aligned to IMGT reference sequences. For a sequence to be retained, at least a six-nucleotide match to both a V gene segment and a J gene segment was required. A rearrangement was called productive if the CDR3 had no stop codons and remained in frame with V and J, and every other rearrangement was called non-productive. CDR3 was defined according to IMGT convention as the region running from the second conserved V-encoded cysteine to the conserved J-encoded phenylalanine. Sequences without an unambiguous match to a single V gene segment were excluded from the earlier analysis of a few hundred of the donors. In an earlier analysis of a few hundred of the donors, V segments were called functional above 56.7% productive rearrangements and were called segregating when the between-donor standard deviation exceeded 5%. A statistical classification framework was built to diagnose cytomegalovirus status from the catalog of TCR beta chain sequences. A later analysis assigned V and J genes by comparing TCR nucleotide sequences with IMGT/GENE-DB human TR gene sequences. A later analysis assigned CDR3 sequences and most-parsimonious VDJ recombination scenarios with the TCRdist pipeline. In a later analysis, each TCR beta chain was defined by its CDR3 amino acid sequence together with its V-gene family, and reads without a unique V-gene family were excluded. To address suspected cross-contamination and a sequencing artifact, a later analysis removed a few hundred highly shared, low-generation-probability nucleotide sequences. In a later analysis, a clonal expansion index was calculated for each public chain from normalized within-repertoire ranks of inferred template counts. In a later analysis, generation probabilities were computed using a VDJ recombination model fitted to out-of-frame rearrangements, and the results were checked against IGoR. Hypergeometric tests were used in a later analysis to score TCR-TCR, TCR-HLA and TCR-CMV co-occurrence, with a repertoire-size bias correction applied to the TCR pairs. In a later analysis, false discovery rates were estimated by permuting HLA or CMV assignments 20 times. In a later analysis, co-occurring TCRs were grouped using DBSCAN, with TCRdist sequence similarity added in when clustering inside HLA-allele-positive subsets. Co-occurrence clustering excluded repertoires with fewer than 30,000 or more than 120,000 public chains, plus five with anomalous nucleotide sharing. TCRdb took over this immuneACCESS table, retaining in-frame rearrangements with V and J assigned. Such tables are incomplete; in checked studies, under half of the missing clones stem from an unresolved V gene, and the remainder is unexplained. That table is the source of V, J and clone size, and D and trimming were worked out from the DNA. Per the sample table, the count is more than 110,000 clones. The top ten clones comprise roughly 2.7% of the sample.

The data derive from a study of cytomegalovirus exposure and HLA in healthy donors (dated by TCRdb to the late 2010s). The study in broad terms: An earlier analysis of roughly 500 of the donors reported approximately 300 Gb of sequence data and 100 million to 140 million unique TCR beta sequences from about 179 million T cells. Roughly 300 gigabases of sequencing data and tens of millions of unique TCR sequences were included in an early release covering several hundred HLA-typed donors. The genetic ancestry cluster associated with self-reported Caucasian donors included roughly 84% of the 300 to 400 genotyped donors. The study aimed to test whether cataloging public T cell receptors could reveal signatures of past pathogen exposure. Using immunosequencing, the study profiled T cell repertoires from 500 to 800 subjects and related those repertoires to cytomegalovirus serostatus. In addition to the first cohort of roughly 700 subjects, a separate validation cohort of 130 or so different subjects was used. To predict cytomegalovirus infection status, the study combined high-throughput TCR immunosequencing, statistical association of individual TCRs with disease status, and machine learning. A later analysis re-examined previously published TCR beta repertoires from around 670 donors and added high-resolution HLA genotyping to investigate patterns of TCR occurrence. Rather than using new phenotypic data, the later analysis identified candidate immune exposures from TCR beta sequences and from how often those sequences occurred across donors. In an earlier analysis of 587 of the donors, high-throughput TCR beta sequencing was used to judge whether each TCR beta V gene segment behaved as functional or pseudogenic. Donor age, sex, ethnicity and CMV serostatus were compiled alongside the repertoire data. A later genetic analysis took genome-wide SNP genotypes for about 55% of the 666 donors and used that subset as a discovery cohort. All discovery cohort repertoires had been generated on a single sequencing platform. Class I and class II HLA loci were covered by the typing at four-digit resolution. The number of donors typed differed by locus, with roughly 629-640 for A, B, C, DRB1 and DQB1, 522 for DQA1, approximately 580 for DPA1, and around 460 for DPB1. Four to six DR-DQ haplotypes were handled as single units for association and clustering, since linkage in the cohort was strong. Among roughly 400 genotyped donors of the cohort, an average of around 240,000 unique TCR beta nucleotide sequences were sequenced per donor, 15% to 20% of them non-productive.

General study outcomes and caveats: The authors suggested that the approach could potentially be generalized to other disease states and immunological phenotypes. According to a later genetic analysis, donors in an Asian-associated ancestry cluster had fewer N-insertions in productive TCRs than the approximately 670-donor mean. A few of the identified cytomegalovirus-associated TCR beta chains were confirmed in vitro to be specific for cytomegalovirus antigens. Compared with equally common non-associated chains, HLA-associated TCR beta chains in a later analysis were more clonally expanded and had lower generation probabilities. Because the 87-base-pair reads could not distinguish some IMGT-functional V segments, including TRBV6-2 and TRBV6-3, those segments were excluded. Correlated functional status among segregating V segments might be attributable to linkage disequilibrium, but an unknown experimental factor could not be ruled out. In this cohort, only TCR beta chains were sequenced, and detectable features were limited by the absence of alpha or paired-chain data. Assigning TCR associations to individual alleles was difficult when HLA alleles, especially DR and DQ, strongly co-occurred. At a false discovery rate of 0.05, a later analysis linked some 17,000 TCR beta sequences to specific HLA alleles. In a later analysis, most CMV-associated TCR beta chains were found to appear HLA-restricted, with HLA associations seemingly driven largely by CMV exposure. The study gave a list of roughly 150 TCR beta chains associated with cytomegalovirus. Across donors, most TCR sequences were observed very rarely, whereas some public TCRs were present in many individuals. In a later analysis, the rate of TCR association differed among HLA loci, with DRB1 alleles having the most associated TCRs and HLA-C alleles having the fewest. HLA typing was unavailable for some donors at each locus, so association tests used only the typed subset. Because counts were too low, some 17 rarely observed V segments, including chromosome 9 orphons, were excluded from the earlier analysis of around 640 of the donors. In a later analysis, several top co-occurrence clusters were reported to appear linked to parvovirus B19, influenza, CMV and Epstein-Barr virus. A further reported finding was that TCR beta sequences accurately predicted the HLA-A and HLA-B alleles for most subjects in the first cohort. CMV serostatus was the only immune exposure information available for the cohort. Roughly uniform sequencing depth across donors was assumed in presence/absence analyses, although this assumption may not hold. A cluster of highly shared sequence variants was judged likely to be a technical artifact of the sequencing pipeline. In a later genetic analysis, a missense DCLRE1C variant was associated with V-gene and J-gene trimming of TCR beta chains, and the association was replicated in an independent cohort. An earlier analysis of approximately 500 of the donors showed that most TCR beta V segments appeared in productive rearrangements either about 87% or about 30% of the time, which broadly matched IMGT annotations. In both the original and validation cohorts, the classifier was reported to diagnose cytomegalovirus status with high specificity and sensitivity.

The source is a man in his forties or fifties in good health and CMV-seronegative. Specimen: PBMCs. Recombination linked TRBV5-6 to TRBJ2-1; too little of a D gene remains to name it. CDR3 region: CASRALNEQFF. The nucleotides are TGTGCCAGCAGGGCCCTTAATGAGCAGTTCTTC. When the CDR3 is completed using the reference TRBV5-6 and TRBJ2-1 genes on either side, the full variable domain is DAGVTQSPTHLIKTRGQQVTLRCSPKSGHDTVSWYQQALGQGPQFIFQYYEEEERQRGNFPDRFSGHQFPNYSSELNVNALLLGDSALYLCASRALNEQFFGPGTRLTVL.